Sequencing of this TCR beta chain was carried out in a study of vaccination effects on CD4 cells after COVID-19. On the study more broadly: Sampling occurred a median 72 days post second dose, range 14 to 241. Whole-study results and caveats: In vaccinees who were healthy, merely 1 out of 255 vaccine-induced clones cross-reacted with common cold coronaviruses.

Profiling relied on immunoSEQ multiplex PCR, and the TCRdb table lists in-frame clones only, not all of them. The table has under 80,000 clones, less than 80% seen once. Germline CDR1 SGHTA, CDR2 FQGTGA. This CDR3 has 15 residues. V was pared by 3 bases and J by 5 bases, with 6 bases of the junction left unmatched. Sequencing in the ViraFEST assay came after antigen-specific CD4+ T cells had been expanded with viral peptide pools, which were used to stimulate PBMC. Culturing for more than 9 days preceded CD4+ T cell isolation. Two-dose BNT162b2 or mRNA-1273 vaccination was given to participants. According to the study, vaccine recipients showed no prior SARS-CoV-2 infection and negative nucleocapsid antibodies. On days 3 and 7, fresh IL-2 medium replaced half the medium. Details on this clone: What it binds is unknown.

The chain uses TRBV7-3 and TRBJ2-3; 9 bases align to TRBD1. The clonotype comes from a human donor who received a COVID-19 vaccine. The sample was CD4+ T cells from PBMCs cultured with HCoV-229E spike peptides, taken after COVID-19 vaccination. CDR3 DNA: TGTGCCAGCAGCTTCCGGGACAGGGTTAAAGATACGCAGTATTTT. This codes for CASSFRDRVKDTQYF.